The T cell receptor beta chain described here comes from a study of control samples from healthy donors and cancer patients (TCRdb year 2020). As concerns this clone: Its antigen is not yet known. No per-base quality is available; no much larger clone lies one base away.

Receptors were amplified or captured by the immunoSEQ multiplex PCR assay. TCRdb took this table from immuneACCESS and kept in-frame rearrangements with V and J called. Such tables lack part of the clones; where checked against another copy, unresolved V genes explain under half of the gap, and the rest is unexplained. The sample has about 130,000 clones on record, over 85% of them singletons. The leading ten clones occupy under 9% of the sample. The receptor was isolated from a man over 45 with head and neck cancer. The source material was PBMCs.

This receptor has the CDR3 CASSLTGDGNTIYF. The DNA is TGTGCCAGCAGCTTGACAGGGGATGGAAACACCATATATTTT. The V and J genes are TRBV7-8 and TRBJ1-3; TRBD1 lines up with 8 middle nucleotides. The CDR3, from cysteine to phenylalanine, totals 14 residues. Just CDR3 DNA is preserved here, 42 bases in frame from base 1. Germline trimming: 3 bases from V, 3 bases from J; junction bases outside gene matches: 1. From the germline V gene, CDR1 is SGHVS and CDR2 is FQNEAQ.